This T cell receptor (beta chain) was sequenced for a study of blood T cell repertoires in COVID-19. Method: immunoSEQ multiplex PCR; TCRdb's copy keeps in-frame clones and lacks some. The sample consists of about 79,000 clones, approximately 90% of them appearing once. Input material: peripheral blood. The source of this sequence is a middle-aged man with active COVID-19.

CDR3 sequence (DNA): TGTGCCAGCAGTTTAAATTTTCGGTCAGGGGGCGCAGATACGCAGTATTTT. Encoded protein: CASSLNFRSGGADTQYF. This chain uses TRBV28 with TRBJ2-3, with TRBD1 identical over 8 bases. Looked up from germline, CDR1 is MDHEN and CDR2 is SYDVKM. There are 17 residues in the CDR3. With 2 bases clipped from V and 4 bases from J, the junction kept 11 bases outside the gene matches. Variable domain in full (rest from reference TRBV28 and TRBJ2-3): DVKVTQSSRYLVKRTGEKVFLECVQDMDHENMFWYRQDPGLGLRLIYFSYDVKMKEKGDIPEGYSVSREKKERFSLILESASTNQTSMYLCASSLNFRSGGADTQYFGPGTRLTVL.